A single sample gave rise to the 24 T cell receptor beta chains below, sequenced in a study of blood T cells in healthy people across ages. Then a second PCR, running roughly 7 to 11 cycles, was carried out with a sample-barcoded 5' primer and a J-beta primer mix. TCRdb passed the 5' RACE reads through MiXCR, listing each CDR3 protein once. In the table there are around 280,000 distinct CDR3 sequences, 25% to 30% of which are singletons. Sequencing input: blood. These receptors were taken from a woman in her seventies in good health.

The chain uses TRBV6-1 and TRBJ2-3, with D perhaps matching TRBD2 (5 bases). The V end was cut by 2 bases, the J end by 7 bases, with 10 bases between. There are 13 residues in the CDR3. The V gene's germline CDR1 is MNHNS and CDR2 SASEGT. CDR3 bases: TGTGCCAGCAGTGAAACTAGTTCTAATACGCAGTATTTT. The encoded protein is CASSETSSNTQYF.

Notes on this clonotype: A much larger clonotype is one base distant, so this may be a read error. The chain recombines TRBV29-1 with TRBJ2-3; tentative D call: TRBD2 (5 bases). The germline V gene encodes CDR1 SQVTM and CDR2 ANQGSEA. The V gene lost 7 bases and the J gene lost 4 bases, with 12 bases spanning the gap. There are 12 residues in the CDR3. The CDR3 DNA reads TGCAGCGGTGGGCATAGCGCAGATACGCAGTATTTT. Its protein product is CSGGHSADTQYF.

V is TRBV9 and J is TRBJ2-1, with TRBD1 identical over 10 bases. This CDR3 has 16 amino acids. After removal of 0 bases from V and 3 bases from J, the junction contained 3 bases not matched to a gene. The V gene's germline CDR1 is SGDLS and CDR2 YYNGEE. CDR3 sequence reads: CASSVAGQGVYNEQFF. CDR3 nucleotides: TGTGCCAGCAGCGTAGCAGGACAGGGGGTCTACAATGAGCAGTTCTTC.

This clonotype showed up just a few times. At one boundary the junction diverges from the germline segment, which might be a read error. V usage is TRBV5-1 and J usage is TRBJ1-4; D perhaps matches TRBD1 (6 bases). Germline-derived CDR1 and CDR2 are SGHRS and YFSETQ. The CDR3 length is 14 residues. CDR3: CASTPKGGNGKLFF. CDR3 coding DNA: TGCGCCAGCACCCCCAAAGGGGGGAATGGAAAACTGTTTTTT.

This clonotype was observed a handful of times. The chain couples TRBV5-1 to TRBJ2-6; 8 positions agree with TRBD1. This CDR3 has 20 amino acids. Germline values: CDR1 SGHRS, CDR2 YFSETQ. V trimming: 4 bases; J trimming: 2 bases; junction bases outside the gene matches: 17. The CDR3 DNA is TGCGCCAGCAGCCAATCCGGACAGGGAAAAGATTATCCTGGGGCCAACGTCCTGACTTTC. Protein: CASSQSGQGKDYPGANVLTF.

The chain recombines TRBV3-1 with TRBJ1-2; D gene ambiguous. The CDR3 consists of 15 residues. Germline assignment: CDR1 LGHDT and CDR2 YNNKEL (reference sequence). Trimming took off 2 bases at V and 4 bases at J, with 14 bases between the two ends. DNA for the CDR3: TGTGCCAGCAGCCAACCAAGGGTATCCGTCTATGGCTACACCTTC. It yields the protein CASSQPRVSVYGYTF.

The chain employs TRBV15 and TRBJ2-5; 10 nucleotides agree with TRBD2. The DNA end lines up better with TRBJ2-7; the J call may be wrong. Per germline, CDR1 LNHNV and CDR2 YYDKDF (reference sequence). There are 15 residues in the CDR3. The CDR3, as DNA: TGTGCCACCAGGTCCGGACTAGCGGATTCCTACGAGCAGTACGTC. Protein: CATRSGLADSYEQYV.

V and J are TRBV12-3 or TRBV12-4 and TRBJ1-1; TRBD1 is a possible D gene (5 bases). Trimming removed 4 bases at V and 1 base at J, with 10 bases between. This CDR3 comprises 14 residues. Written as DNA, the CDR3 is TGTGCCAGCAGTTCTACCGACAGGAACACTGAAGCTTTCTTT. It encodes CASSSTDRNTEAFF.

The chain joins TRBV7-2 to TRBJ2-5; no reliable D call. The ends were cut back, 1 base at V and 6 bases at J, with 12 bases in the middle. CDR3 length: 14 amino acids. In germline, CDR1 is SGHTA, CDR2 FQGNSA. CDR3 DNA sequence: TGTGCCAGCAGCTTAGGCGGCCTGGGGAAGACCCAGTACTTC. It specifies CASSLGGLGKTQYF.

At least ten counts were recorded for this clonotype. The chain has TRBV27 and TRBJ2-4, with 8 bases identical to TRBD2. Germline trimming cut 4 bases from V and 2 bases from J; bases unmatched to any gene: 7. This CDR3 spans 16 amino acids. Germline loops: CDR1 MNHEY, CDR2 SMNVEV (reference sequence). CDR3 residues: CASSSVVAGTKNIQYF. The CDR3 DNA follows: TGTGCCAGCAGTTCCGTGGTAGCGGGGACCAAAAACATTCAGTACTTC.

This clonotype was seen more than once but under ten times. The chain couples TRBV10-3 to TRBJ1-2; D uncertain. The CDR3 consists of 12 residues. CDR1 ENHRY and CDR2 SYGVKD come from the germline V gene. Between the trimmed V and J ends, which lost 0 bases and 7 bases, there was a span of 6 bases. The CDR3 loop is CAISESDGGYTF. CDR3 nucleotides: TGTGCCATCAGTGAGTCGGACGGTGGCTACACCTTC.

The CDR3 DNA sequence: TGTGCCAGCAGCCCTAAACACGGAATAGCTAATTCACCCCTCCACTTT. It translates to CASSPKHGIANSPLHF. The chain recombines TRBV14 with TRBJ1-6, with no clear D. Germline-derived CDR1 and CDR2 are SGHDN and FVKESK. The V and J ends lost 4 bases and 6 bases respectively, with 16 bases between them. CDR3 length: 16 residues.

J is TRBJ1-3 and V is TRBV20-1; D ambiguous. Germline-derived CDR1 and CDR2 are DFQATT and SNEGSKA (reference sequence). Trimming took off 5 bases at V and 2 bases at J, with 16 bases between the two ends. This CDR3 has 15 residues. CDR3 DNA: TGCAGTGCTCTTACACCACAGCGAGCTGGAAACACCATATATTTT. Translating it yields CSALTPQRAGNTIYF.

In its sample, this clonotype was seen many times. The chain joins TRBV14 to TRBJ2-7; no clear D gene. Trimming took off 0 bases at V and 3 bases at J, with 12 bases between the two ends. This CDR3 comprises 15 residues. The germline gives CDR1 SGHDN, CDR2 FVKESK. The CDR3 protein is CASSQEQISYYEQYF. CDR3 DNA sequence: TGTGCCAGCAGCCAAGAACAGATCTCCTACTACGAGCAGTACTTC.

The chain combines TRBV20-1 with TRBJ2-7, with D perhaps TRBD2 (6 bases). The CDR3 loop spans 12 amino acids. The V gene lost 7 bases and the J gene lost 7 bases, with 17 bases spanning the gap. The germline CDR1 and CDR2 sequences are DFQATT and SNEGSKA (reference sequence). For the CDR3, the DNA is TGCAGTGGGGACTCTCTGCGGGGAGAGCAGTACTTC. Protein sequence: CSGDSLRGEQYF.

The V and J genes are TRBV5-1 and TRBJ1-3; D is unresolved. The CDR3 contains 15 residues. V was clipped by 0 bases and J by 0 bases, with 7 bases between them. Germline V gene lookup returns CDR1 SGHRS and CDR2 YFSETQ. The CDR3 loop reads CASSLVADSGNTIYF. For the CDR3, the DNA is TGCGCCAGCAGCTTGGTGGCAGACTCTGGAAACACCATATATTTT.

The CDR3 protein is CASSERDIQYF. The CDR3 coding sequence is TGCGCCAGCAGCGAGCGGGATATTCAGTACTTC. The gene calls are TRBV5-1 and TRBJ2-4; 7 bases map to TRBD2. CDR1 and CDR2 (germline): SGHRS, YFSETQ. CDR3 length: 11 residues. V trimming: 4 bases; J trimming: 10 bases; junction bases outside the gene matches: 2.

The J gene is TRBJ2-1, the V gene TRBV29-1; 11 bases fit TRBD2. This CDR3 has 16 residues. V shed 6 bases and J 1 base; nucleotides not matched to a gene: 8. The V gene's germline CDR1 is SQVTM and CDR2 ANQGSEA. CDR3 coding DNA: TGCAGCGTGACTAGCGGGATTAGTAGATCCTACAATGAGCAGTTCTTC. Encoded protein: CSVTSGISRSYNEQFF.

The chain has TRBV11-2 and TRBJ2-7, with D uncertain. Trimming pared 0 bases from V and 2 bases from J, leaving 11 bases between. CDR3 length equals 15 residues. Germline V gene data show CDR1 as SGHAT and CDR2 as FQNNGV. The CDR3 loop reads CASSLELGGTYEQYF. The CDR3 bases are TGTGCCAGCAGCTTAGAGCTCGGCGGAACCTACGAGCAGTACTTC.

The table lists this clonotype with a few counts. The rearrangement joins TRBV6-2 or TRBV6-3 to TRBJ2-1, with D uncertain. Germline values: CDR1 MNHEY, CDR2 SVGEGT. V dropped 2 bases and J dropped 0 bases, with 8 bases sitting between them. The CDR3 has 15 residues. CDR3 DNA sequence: TGTGCCAGCAGTTACGGGGTAAGCTCCTACAATGAGCAGTTCTTC. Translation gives CASSYGVSSYNEQFF.

In DNA, the CDR3 is TGTGCCAGTAGACGCCGTTCGGGAGACCAAGGGTCTGAGCAGTACTTC. This translates into CASRRRSGDQGSEQYF. The V gene is TRBV19, the J gene TRBJ2-7; D possibly corresponds to TRBD2 (6 bases). With 6 bases removed from V and 7 bases from J, the gap between germline ends came to 25 bases. The CDR3 covers 16 residues. From germline, CDR1 is LNHDA and CDR2 SQIVND (reference sequence).

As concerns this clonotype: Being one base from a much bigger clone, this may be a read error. The CDR3 reads CASSPQGTMNAEAFF. In DNA form, the CDR3 reads TGTGCCAGCAGCCCGCAGGGGACAATGAACGCTGAAGCTTTCTTT. The genes are TRBV7-2 and TRBJ1-1, with D possibly being TRBD1 (6 bases). This CDR3 has 15 residues. Germline V lookup: CDR1 SGHTA, CDR2 FQGNSA.

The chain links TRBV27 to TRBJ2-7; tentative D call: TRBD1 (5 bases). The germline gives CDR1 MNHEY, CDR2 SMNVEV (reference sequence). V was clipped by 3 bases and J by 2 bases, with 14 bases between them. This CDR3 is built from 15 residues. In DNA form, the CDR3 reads TGTGCCAGCAGTTTCAGGGTGTCCGCGCCCTACGAGCAGTACTTC. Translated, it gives CASSFRVSAPYEQYF.

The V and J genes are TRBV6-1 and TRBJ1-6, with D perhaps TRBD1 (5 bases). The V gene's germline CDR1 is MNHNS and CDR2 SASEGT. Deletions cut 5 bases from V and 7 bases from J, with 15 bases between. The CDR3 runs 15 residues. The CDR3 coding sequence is TGTGCCAGCAGTTATGACGGACGGGGGAATTCACCCCTCCACTTT. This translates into CASSYDGRGNSPLHF.